The entry below gives a single T cell receptor (beta chain) sequence along with its context. What it binds is not known. One end of the junction is discordant with germline, which a read error may explain. A modified ARM-PCR protocol with three rounds of nested PCR amplified TCRbeta. MiXCR, run by TCRdb on the multiplex PCR reads, gives a single entry per CDR3 protein. Of roughly 90,000 distinct CDR3 sequences detected, more than 75% appear once; the ten largest clones hold 21%. Germline V gene sequence: CDR1 DFQATT, CDR2 SNEGSKA (reference sequence). The CDR3 sequence is 11 residues long. This entry comes from a study of tumor and adjacent non-tumor tissue in lung cancer. Study-level points and caveats: Normal lung showed higher cumulative top 100 clone frequency than tumor.

This sample's RNA came from whole unsorted tissue. Distant lung tissue was collected more than 3 cm away from the tumor edge. Specimen: distant non-tumor lung tissue. The sequence derives from a woman aged 45-59 years with non-small cell lung cancer. V and J are TRBV20-1 and TRBJ2-1; D might be TRBD2 (6 bases). The CDR3 is CCTGRSNVQFF. The DNA of the CDR3 is TGCTGTACGGGGAGGTCGAATGTGCAGTTCTTC.